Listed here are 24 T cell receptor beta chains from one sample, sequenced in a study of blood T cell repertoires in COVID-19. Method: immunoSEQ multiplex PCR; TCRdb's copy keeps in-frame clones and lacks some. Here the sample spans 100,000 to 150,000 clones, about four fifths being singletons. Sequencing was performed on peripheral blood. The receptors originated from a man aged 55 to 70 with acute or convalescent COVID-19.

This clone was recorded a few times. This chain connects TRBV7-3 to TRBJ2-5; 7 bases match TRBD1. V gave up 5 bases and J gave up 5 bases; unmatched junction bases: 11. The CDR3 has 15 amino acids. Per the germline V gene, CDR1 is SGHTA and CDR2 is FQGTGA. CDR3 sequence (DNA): TGTGCCAGCAGCCCACAGGGGACAGTTGGGGAGACCCAGTACTTC. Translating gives CASSPQGTVGETQYF.

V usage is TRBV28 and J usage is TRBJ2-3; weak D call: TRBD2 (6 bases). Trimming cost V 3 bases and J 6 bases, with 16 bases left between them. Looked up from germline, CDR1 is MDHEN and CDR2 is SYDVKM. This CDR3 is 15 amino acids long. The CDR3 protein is CASSFGGTGGDTQYF. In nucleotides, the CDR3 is TGTGCCAGCAGTTTCGGCGGGACGGGTGGGGATACGCAGTATTTT.

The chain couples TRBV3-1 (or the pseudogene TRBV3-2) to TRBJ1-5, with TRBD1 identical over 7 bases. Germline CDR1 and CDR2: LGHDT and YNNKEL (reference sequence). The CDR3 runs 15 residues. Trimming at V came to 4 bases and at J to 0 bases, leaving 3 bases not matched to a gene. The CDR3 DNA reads TGTGCCAGCAGCCCCTGGACAGGTAGCAATCAGCCCCAGCATTTT. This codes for CASSPWTGSNQPQHF.

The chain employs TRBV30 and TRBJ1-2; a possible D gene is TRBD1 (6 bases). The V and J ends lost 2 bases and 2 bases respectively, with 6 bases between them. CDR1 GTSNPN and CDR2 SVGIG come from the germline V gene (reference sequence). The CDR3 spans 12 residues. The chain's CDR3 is CAWSTGNYGYTF. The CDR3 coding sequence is TGTGCCTGGAGTACAGGGAACTATGGCTACACCTTC.

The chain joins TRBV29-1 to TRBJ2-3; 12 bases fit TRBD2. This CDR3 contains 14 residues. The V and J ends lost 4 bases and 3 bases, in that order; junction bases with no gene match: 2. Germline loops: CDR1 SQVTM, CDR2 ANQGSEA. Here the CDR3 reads CSVGLAGVTDTQYF. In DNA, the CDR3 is TGCAGCGTTGGACTAGCGGGGGTAACAGATACGCAGTATTTT.

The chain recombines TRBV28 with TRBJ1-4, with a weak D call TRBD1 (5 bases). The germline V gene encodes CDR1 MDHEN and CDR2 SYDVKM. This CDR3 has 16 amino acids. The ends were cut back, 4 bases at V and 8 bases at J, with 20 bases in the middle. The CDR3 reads CASSSFDSSGREKLFF. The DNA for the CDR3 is TGTGCCAGCAGTTCATTCGACAGTTCTGGAAGAGAAAAACTGTTTTTT. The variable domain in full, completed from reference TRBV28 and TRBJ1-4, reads DVKVTQSSRYLVKRTGEKVFLECVQDMDHENMFWYRQDPGLGLRLIYFSYDVKMKEKGDIPEGYSVSREKKERFSLILESASTNQTSMYLCASSSFDSSGREKLFFGSGTQLSVL.

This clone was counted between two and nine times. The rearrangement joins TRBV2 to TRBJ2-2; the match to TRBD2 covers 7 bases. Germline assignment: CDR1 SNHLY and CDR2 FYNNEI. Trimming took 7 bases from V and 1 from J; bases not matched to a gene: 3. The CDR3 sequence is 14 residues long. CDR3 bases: TGTGCCAGCAAAACTAGCGAGAACACCGGGGAGCTGTTTTTT. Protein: CASKTSENTGELFF. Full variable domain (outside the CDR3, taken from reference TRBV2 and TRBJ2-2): EPEVTQTPSHQVTQMGQEVILRCVPISNHLYFYWYRQILGQKVEFLVSFYNNEISEKSEIFDDQFSVERPDGSNFTLKIRSTKLEDSAMYFCASKTSENTGELFFGEGSRLTVL.

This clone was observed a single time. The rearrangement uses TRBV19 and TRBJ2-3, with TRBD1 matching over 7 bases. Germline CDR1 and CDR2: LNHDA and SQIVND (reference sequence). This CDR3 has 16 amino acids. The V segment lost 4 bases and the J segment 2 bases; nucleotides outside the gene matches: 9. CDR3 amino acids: CASSTNRGPITDTQYF. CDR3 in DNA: TGTGCCAGTAGTACTAACAGGGGCCCCATCACAGATACGCAGTATTTT.

CDR3 in amino acids: CASSPPSGTYNEQFF. The CDR3, as DNA: TGTGCCAGCTCCCCTCCTAGCGGAACCTACAATGAGCAGTTCTTC. The rearrangement uses TRBV18 and TRBJ2-1, with 7 nucleotides matching TRBD2. Losses at the gene ends were 6 bases for V and 2 bases for J; bases not matched to a gene: 7. CDR1 and CDR2 from the germline V gene are KGHSH and LQKENI. The CDR3 totals 15 residues.

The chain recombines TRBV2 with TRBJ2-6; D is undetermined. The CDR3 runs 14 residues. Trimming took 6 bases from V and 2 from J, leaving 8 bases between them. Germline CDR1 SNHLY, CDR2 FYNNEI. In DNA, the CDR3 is TGTGCCAGCAGGAGCCGAACTGGGGCCAACGTCCTGACTTTC. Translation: CASRSRTGANVLTF.

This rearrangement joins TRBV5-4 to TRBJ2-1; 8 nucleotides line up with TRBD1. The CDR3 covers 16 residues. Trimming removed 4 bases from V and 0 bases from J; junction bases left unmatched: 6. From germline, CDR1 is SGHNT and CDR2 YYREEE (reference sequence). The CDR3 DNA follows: TGTGCCAGCAGCCCCAGACAGGGGAGCTCCTACAATGAGCAGTTCTTC. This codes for CASSPRQGSSYNEQFF.

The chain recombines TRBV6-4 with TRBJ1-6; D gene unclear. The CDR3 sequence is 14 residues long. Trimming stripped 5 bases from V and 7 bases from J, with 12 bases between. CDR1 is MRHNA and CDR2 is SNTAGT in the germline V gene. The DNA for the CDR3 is TGTGCCAGCAGTCCTCGGTCGGGGAATTCACCCCTCCACTTT. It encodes CASSPRSGNSPLHF.

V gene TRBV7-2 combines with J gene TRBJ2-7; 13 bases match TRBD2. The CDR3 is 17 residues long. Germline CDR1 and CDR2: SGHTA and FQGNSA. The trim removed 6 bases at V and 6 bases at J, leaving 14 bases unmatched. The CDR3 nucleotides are TGTGCCAGCAGTCGACAGAGGACTAGCGGGGGAGGGAGCGAGCAGTACTTC. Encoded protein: CASSRQRTSGGGSEQYF.

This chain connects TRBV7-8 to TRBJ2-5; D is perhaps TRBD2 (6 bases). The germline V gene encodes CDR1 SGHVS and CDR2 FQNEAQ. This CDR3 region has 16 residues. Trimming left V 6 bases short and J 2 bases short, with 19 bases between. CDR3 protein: CASSQGLGGEQETQYF. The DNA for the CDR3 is TGTGCCAGCAGTCAAGGGTTGGGGGGAGAACAAGAGACCCAGTACTTC.

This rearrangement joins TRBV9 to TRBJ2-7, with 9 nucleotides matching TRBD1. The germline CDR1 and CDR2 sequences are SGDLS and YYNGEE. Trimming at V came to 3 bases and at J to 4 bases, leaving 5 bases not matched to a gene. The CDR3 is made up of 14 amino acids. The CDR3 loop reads CASSADRGSYEQYF. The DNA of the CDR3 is TGTGCCAGCAGCGCCGACAGGGGGTCATACGAGCAGTACTTC. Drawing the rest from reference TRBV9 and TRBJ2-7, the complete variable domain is DSGVTQTPKHLITATGQRVTLRCSPRSGDLSVYWYQQSLDQGLQFLIQYYNGEERAKGNILERFSAQQFPDLHSELNLSSLELGDSALYFCASSADRGSYEQYFGPGTRLTVT.

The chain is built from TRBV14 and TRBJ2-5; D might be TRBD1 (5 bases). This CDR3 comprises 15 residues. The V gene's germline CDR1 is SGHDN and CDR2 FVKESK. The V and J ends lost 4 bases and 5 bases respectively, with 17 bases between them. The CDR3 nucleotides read TGTGCCAGCAGCCGACGACGGTACCCAGGGGAGACCCAGTACTTC. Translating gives CASSRRRYPGETQYF. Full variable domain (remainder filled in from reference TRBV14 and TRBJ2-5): EAGVTQFPSHSVIEKGQTVTLRCDPISGHDNLYWYRRVMGKEIKFLLHFVKESKQDESGMPNNRFLAERTGGTYSTLKVQPAELEDSGVYFCASSRRRYPGETQYFGPGTRLLVL.

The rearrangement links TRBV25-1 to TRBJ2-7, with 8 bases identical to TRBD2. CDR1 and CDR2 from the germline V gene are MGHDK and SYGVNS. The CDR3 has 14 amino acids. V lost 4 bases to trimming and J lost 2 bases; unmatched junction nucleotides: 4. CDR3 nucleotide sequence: TGTGCCAGCAGTGTGGGGACTAGGGCCTACGAGCAGTACTTC. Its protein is CASSVGTRAYEQYF.

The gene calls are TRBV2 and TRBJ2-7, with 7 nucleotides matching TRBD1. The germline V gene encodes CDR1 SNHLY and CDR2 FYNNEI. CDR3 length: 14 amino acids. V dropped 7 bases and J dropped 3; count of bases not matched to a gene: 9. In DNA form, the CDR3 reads TGTGCCAGCAAAACGGACAGGACCTTCTACGAGCAGTACTTC. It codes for CASKTDRTFYEQYF.

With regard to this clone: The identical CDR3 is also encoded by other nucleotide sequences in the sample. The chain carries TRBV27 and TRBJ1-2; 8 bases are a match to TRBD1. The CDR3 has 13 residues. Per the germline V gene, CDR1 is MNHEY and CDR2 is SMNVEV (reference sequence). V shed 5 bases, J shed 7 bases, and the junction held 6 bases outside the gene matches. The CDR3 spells CASSLGQGRGYTF. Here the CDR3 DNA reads TGTGCCAGCAGTCTTGGACAGGGACGTGGCTACACCTTC.

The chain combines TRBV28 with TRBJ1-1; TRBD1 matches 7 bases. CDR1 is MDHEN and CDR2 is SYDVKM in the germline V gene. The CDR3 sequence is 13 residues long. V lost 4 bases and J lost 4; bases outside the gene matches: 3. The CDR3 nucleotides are TGTGCCAGCAGTTCCCGACAGGGCACTGAAGCTTTCTTT. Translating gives CASSSRQGTEAFF.

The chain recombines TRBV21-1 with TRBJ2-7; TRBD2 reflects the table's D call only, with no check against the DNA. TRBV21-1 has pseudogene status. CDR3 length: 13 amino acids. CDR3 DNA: TGTGCCAGCAGCAATAGCGACCTCGGCGAGCAGTACTTC. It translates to CASSNSDLGEQYF.

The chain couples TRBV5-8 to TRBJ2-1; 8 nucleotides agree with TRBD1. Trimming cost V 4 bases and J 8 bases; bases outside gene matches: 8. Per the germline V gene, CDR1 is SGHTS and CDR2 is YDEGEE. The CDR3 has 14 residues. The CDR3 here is CASSPRTGRDEQFF. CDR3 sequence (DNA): TGTGCCAGCAGCCCCCGGACAGGGCGGGATGAGCAGTTCTTC.

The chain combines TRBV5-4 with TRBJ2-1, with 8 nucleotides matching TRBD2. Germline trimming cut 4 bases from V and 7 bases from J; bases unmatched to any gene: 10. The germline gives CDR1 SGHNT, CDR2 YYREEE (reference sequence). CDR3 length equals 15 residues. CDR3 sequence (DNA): TGTGCCAGCAGCCTAATAGCGGGAACGCCTAATGAGCAGTTCTTC. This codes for CASSLIAGTPNEQFF.

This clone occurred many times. The CDR3: CASSSDRGHHSPLHF. The CDR3, as DNA: TGTGCCAGCAGTTCCGACAGGGGGCATCATTCACCCCTCCACTTT. The V gene is TRBV6-5, the J gene TRBJ1-6; TRBD1 agrees at 10 bases. This CDR3 has 15 amino acids. The V segment lost 4 bases and the J segment 8 bases; nucleotides outside the gene matches: 5. Germline CDR1 reads MNHEY; CDR2 reads SVGAGI.